Each of the 8 T cell receptor beta chains below was sequenced from the same sample in a study of memory CD4+ T cells and cytomegalovirus serostatus (dated by TCRdb to about 2019). Single viable CD3+CD4+CD8-CD45RO+ cells were sorted as memory CD4+ T cells on a FACSAria II. The library was obtained by the immunoSEQ multiplex PCR assay. Imported from immuneACCESS, the table was reduced by TCRdb to in-frame sequences with V and J called. These copies leave out some clones; in studies compared against another copy, an unresolved V gene accounts for under half, and the cause of the remainder is not known. For this sample there are roughly 76,000 clones; 78% appear just once. Just over 2.5% of the sample lies in the top ten. Sequencing was carried out using memory CD4+ T cells from blood. The receptors derive from an adult in good health and CMV-seropositive.

The rearrangement joins TRBV19 to TRBJ1-1; D may be TRBD1 (6 bases). This CDR3 region has 17 residues. V was pared by 4 bases and J by 0 bases, with 18 bases between. CDR1 is LNHDA, CDR2 SQIVND, per germline (reference sequence). The CDR3 DNA reads as TGTGCCAGTAGTACCAACGGACAGAGTAACATGAACACTGAAGCTTTCTTT. Translation: CASSTNGQSNMNTEAFF.

V and J are TRBV5-1 and TRBJ2-1, with 14 bases that match TRBD2. The CDR3 covers 16 residues. V shed 4 bases, J shed 8 bases, and the junction held 8 bases outside the gene matches. CDR1 is SGHRS, CDR2 YFSETQ, per germline. The CDR3 DNA reads TGCGCCAGCAGCCGTCCCGGGACTAGCGGGAGCGATGAGCAGTTCTTC. As protein: CASSRPGTSGSDEQFF.

The sample holds a few counts of this clone. V and J are TRBV10-3 and TRBJ1-1, with a tentative D call TRBD1 (6 bases). This CDR3 region has 14 residues. V was cut by 7 bases and J by 2 bases, with 14 bases left in between. The germline V gene encodes CDR1 ENHRY and CDR2 SYGVKD. CDR3: CAITERGGNTEAFF. CDR3 in DNA: TGTGCCATCACCGAGAGAGGGGGAAACACTGAAGCTTTCTTT.

The chain carries TRBV4-1 and TRBJ1-3; 10 bases line up with TRBD1. This CDR3 contains 17 residues. Germline CDR1 reads MGHRA; CDR2 reads YSYEKL. After removal of 4 bases from V and 0 bases from J, the junction contained 6 bases not matched to a gene. This CDR3 is CASSPGTGAYSGNTIYF. Written as DNA, the CDR3 is TGCGCCAGCAGCCCGGGGACAGGGGCGTACTCTGGAAACACCATATATTTT.

The V call is TRBV30, the J call TRBJ1-4, with D perhaps matching TRBD1 (6 bases). Germline CDR1 GTSNPN, CDR2 SVGIG (reference sequence). Trimming left V 0 bases short and J 7 bases short, with 12 bases between. There are 14 residues in the CDR3. The CDR3 is CAWSVGGQREKLFF. DNA for the CDR3: TGTGCCTGGAGTGTTGGGGGGCAGCGTGAAAAACTGTTTTTT. Filled out from reference TRBV30 and TRBJ1-4, the complete variable domain reads SQTIHQWPATLVQPVGSPLSLECTVEGTSNPNLYWYRQAAGRGLQLLFYSVGIGQISSEVPQNLSASRPQDRQFILSSKKLLLSDSGFYLCAWSVGGQREKLFFGSGTQLSVL.

The chain joins TRBV29-1 to TRBJ2-5, with 8 bases that match TRBD2. The V and J ends lost 8 bases and 4 bases, in that order; junction bases with no gene match: 9. CDR3 size: 13 residues. Germline V gene data show CDR1 as SQVTM and CDR2 as ANQGSEA. The CDR3 DNA follows: TGCAGCATAGAAGCGGGAGATGCAGAGACCCAGTACTTC. Its translation: CSIEAGDAETQYF.

The J gene is TRBJ2-2, the V gene TRBV5-4; D unclear. Germline lookup yields CDR1 SGHNT and CDR2 YYREEE (reference sequence). The CDR3 length is 15 residues. Trimming took off 0 bases at V and 4 bases at J, with 10 bases between the two ends. The CDR3 sequence is CASSLDLTVTGELFF. In DNA, the CDR3 is TGTGCCAGCAGCTTGGACTTGACGGTCACCGGGGAGCTGTTTTTT.

This clone occurred a few times. The rearrangement links TRBV11-3 to TRBJ1-1; no clear D gene. The CDR3 runs to 13 residues. V lost 0 bases and J 2 bases, leaving 4 bases between the germline ends. Per germline, CDR1 SGHNT and CDR2 YENEEA. The CDR3 region is CASSLDSNTEAFF. DNA for the CDR3: TGTGCCAGCAGCTTAGACAGCAACACTGAAGCTTTCTTT.